This T cell receptor beta chain was sequenced in a study of CD8+CD57+ T cells in acquired aplastic anemia. Notes on the study in general: Patients versus controls showed no significant CD8+ Simpson's diversity difference.

This CDR3 spans 11 amino acids. The germline V gene encodes CDR1 KGHDR and CDR2 SFDVKD. V dropped 7 bases and J dropped 13 bases, with 13 bases sitting between them. This clonotype was detected only a few times. The antigen remains unidentified. Those patients picked for sequencing had displayed CD8+CD57+ cell expansion on flow cytometry. Everyone among the patients had severe acquired aplastic anemia. For CDR3 and TCR beta VDJ profiling, genomic DNA was the template used. TCRdb processed the reads anew with MiXCR; each CDR3 protein has one entry. Of 200,000 to 250,000 distinct CDR3 sequences listed, roughly half are singletons.

The sample was sorted CD4+, CD8+, or CD8+CD57+ T cells (not recorded which) from PBMCs. V gene TRBV24-1 combines with J gene TRBJ2-1; D unclear. The receptor comes from a human donor with aplastic anemia. The chain's CDR3 is CATRSGQDQFF. The CDR3 nucleotides are TGTGCCACCAGGTCCGGGCAAGACCAGTTCTTC.